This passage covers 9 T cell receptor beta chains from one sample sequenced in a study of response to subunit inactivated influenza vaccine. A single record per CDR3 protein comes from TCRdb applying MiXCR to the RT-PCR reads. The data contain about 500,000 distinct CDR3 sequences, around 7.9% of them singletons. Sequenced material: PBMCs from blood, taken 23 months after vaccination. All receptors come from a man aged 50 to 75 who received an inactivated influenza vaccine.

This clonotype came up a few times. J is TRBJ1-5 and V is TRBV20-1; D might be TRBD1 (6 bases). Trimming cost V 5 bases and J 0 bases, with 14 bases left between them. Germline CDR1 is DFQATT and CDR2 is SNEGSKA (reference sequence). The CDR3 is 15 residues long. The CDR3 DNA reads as TGCAGTGCTGTTAAAGGGGGGAGTAGCAATCAGCCCCAGCATTTT. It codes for CSAVKGGSSNQPQHF.

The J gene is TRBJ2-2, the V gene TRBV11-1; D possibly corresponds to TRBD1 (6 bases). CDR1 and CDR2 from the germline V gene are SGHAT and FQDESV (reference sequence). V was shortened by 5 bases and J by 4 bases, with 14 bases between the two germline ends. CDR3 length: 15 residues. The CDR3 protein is CASSRQARVTGELFF. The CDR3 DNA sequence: TGTGCCAGCAGCCGACAGGCTCGGGTCACCGGGGAGCTGTTTTTT.

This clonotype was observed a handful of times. This CDR3 reads CASSFGRGGRETQYF. The DNA for the CDR3 is TGTGCCAGCAGTTTTGGGCGGGGGGGCCGTGAGACCCAGTACTTC. The rearrangement uses TRBV12-3 or TRBV12-4 and TRBJ2-5, with 9 bases lining up with TRBD2. The CDR3 is 15 amino acids. Unmatched junction bases numbered 7, after V lost 3 bases and J lost 5 bases.

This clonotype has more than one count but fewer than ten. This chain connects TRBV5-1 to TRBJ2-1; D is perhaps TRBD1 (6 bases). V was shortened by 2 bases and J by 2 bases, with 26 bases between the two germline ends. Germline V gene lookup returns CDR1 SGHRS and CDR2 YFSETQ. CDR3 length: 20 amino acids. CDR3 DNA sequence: TGCGCCAGCAGCTTTCAACGACAGGAAACGCCTTTAAGGGCCTACAATGAGCAGTTCTTC. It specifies CASSFQRQETPLRAYNEQFF. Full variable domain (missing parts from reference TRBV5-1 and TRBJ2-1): KAGVTQTPRYLIKTRGQQVTLSCSPISGHRSVSWYQQTPGQGLQFLFEYFSETQRNKGNFPGRFSGRQFSNSRSEMNVSTLELGDSALYLCASSFQRQETPLRAYNEQFFGPGTRLTVL.

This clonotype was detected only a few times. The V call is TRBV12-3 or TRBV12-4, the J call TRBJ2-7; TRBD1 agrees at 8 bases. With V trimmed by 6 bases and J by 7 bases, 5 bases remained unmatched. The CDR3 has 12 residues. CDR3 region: CASSPDREEQYF. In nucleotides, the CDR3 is TGTGCCAGCAGCCCGGACAGGGAAGAGCAGTACTTC.

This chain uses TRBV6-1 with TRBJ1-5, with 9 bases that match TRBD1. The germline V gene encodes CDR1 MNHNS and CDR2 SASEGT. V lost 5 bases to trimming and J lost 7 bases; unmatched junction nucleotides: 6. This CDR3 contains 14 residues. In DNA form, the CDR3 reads TGTGCCAGCAGTACAGGGACAGGGAGGCAGCCCCAGCATTTT. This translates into CASSTGTGRQPQHF.

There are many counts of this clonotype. DNA for the CDR3: TGCGCCAGCAGCTTCGGTCTAGCGGGTCTGGAGGCCACAGATACGCAGTATTTT. Residues: CASSFGLAGLEATDTQYF. J is TRBJ2-3 and V is TRBV5-1, with 8 bases that match TRBD2. The CDR3 spans 18 residues. Unmatched junction bases numbered 13, after V lost 2 bases and J lost 2 bases. Per the germline V gene, CDR1 is SGHRS and CDR2 is YFSETQ. The entire variable domain, with the rest obtained from reference TRBV5-1 and TRBJ2-3, is as follows: KAGVTQTPRYLIKTRGQQVTLSCSPISGHRSVSWYQQTPGQGLQFLFEYFSETQRNKGNFPGRFSGRQFSNSRSEMNVSTLELGDSALYLCASSFGLAGLEATDTQYFGPGTRLTVL.

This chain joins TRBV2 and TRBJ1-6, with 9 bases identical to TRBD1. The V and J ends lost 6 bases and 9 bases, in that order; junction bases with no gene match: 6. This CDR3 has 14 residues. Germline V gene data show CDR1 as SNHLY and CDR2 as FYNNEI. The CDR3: CASRGQGPRSPLHF. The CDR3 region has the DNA TGTGCCAGCAGGGGACAGGGCCCACGTTCACCCCTCCACTTT. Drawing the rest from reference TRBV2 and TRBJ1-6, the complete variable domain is EPEVTQTPSHQVTQMGQEVILRCVPISNHLYFYWYRQILGQKVEFLVSFYNNEISEKSEIFDDQFSVERPDGSNFTLKIRSTKLEDSAMYFCASRGQGPRSPLHFGNGTRLTVT.

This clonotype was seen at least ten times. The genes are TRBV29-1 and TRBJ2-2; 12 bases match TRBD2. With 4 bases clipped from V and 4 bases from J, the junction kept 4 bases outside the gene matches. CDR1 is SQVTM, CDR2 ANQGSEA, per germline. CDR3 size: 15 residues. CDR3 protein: CSVGSSGRATGELFF. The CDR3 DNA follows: TGCAGCGTTGGGTCTAGCGGGAGGGCCACCGGGGAGCTGTTTTTT.